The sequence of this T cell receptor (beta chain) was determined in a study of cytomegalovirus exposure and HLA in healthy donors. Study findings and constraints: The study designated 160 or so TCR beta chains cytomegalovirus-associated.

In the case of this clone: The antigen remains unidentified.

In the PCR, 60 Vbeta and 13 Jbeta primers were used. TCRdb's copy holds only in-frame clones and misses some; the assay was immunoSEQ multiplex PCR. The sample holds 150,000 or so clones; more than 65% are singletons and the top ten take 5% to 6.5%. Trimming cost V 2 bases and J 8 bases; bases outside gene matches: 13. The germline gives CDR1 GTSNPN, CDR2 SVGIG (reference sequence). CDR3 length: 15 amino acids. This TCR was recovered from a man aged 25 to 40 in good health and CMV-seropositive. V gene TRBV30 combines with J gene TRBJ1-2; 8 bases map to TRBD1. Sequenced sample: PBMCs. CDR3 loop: CAWSHPDRESEGYTF. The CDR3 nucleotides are TGTGCCTGGAGTCATCCGGACAGGGAGTCTGAAGGCTACACCTTC.